The TCR beta chain under discussion was sequenced for a study of CD8 T cells in Susac syndrome. CDR1 SQVTM and CDR2 ANQGSEA come from the germline V gene. With 7 bases removed from V and 3 bases from J, the gap between germline ends came to 15 bases. The CDR3 has 14 amino acids. Notes on this clonotype: What it binds is not known.

Roughly 0.45 to 1 ug RNA was reverse transcribed with random hexamers. Across 54 Vbeta and 13 Jbeta, immunoSEQ multiplex PCR amplified TCR beta CDR3. One entry per CDR3 protein results from TCRdb running MiXCR on the immunoSEQ multiplex PCR reads. The sample lists roughly 250,000 distinct CDR3 sequences; almost 97% were seen once. Study-wide points: The CD4+ T cell repertoires that were profiled in Susac syndrome showed no clonal expansion.

The sequencing input was CD4+ T cells from PBMCs. This chain uses TRBV29-1 with TRBJ2-2, with D perhaps being TRBD1 or TRBD2 (5 bases each). The clonotype originates from a human donor with Susac syndrome. The chain's CDR3 is CSARRGADTGELFF. The CDR3 DNA follows: TGCAGCGCCAGAAGAGGGGCGGACACCGGGGAGCTGTTTTTT.